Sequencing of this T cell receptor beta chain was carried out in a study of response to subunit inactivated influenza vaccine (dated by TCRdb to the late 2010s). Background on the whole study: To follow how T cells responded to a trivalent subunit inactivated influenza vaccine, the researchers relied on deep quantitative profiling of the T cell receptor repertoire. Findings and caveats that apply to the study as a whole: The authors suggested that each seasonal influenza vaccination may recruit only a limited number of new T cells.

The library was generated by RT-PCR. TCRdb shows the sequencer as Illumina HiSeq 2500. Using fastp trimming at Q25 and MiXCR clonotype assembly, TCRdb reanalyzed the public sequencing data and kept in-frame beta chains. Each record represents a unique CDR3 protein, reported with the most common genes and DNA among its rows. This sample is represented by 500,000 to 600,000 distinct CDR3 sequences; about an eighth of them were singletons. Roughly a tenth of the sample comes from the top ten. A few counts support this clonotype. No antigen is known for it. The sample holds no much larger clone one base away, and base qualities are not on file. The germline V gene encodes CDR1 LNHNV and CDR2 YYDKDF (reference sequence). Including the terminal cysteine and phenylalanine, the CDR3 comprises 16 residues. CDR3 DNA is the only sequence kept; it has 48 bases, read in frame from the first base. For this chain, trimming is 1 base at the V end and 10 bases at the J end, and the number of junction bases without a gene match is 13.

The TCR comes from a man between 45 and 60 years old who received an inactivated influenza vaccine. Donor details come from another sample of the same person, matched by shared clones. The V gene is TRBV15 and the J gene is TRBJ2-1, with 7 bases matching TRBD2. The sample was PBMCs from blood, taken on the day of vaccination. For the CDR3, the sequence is CATSRVGGTPSEEQFF. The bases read TGTGCCACCAGCAGAGTGGGAGGGACTCCCTCGGAAGAGCAGTTCTTC.